What follows are 5 T cell receptor beta chains derived from one specimen sequenced in a study of T-cell memory formation after mild COVID-19. TCRdb reprocessed the 5' RACE reads via MiXCR and lists one record per CDR3 protein. The data contain fewer than 450,000 distinct CDR3 sequences, around 24% of them singletons. What was sequenced was PBMCs or a T cell subset sorted from them (not recorded which). Receptor source: an adult woman who had mild COVID-19 (a few samples of this study predate the infection). Cell type and time point are not known.

The chain recombines TRBV7-3 with TRBJ2-2, with D perhaps being TRBD1 or TRBD2 (5 bases each). Trimming shortened V by 5 bases and J by 0 bases, and 13 bases separated the two germline ends. The CDR3 totals 16 residues. CDR1 and CDR2 from the germline V gene are SGHTA and FQGTGA. This CDR3 is CASSQGGRSNTGELFF. The DNA of the CDR3 is TGTGCCAGCAGCCAGGGCGGGCGGTCGAACACCGGGGAGCTGTTTTTT.

This chain joins TRBV7-2 and TRBJ2-1; possible D gene TRBD2, 6 bases. The CDR3 is 13 amino acids. Germline CDR1 is SGHTA and CDR2 is FQGNSA. V dropped 5 bases and J dropped 9 bases, with 14 bases sitting between them. This chain's CDR3 is CASSRELGIEQFF. CDR3 sequence (DNA): TGTGCCAGCAGCCGGGAGCTGGGGATTGAGCAGTTCTTC.

This clonotype was seen more than once but under ten times. The chain recombines TRBV7-2 with TRBJ2-7; perhaps TRBD2 as D (5 bases). The V end was cut by 0 bases, the J end by 7 bases, with 10 bases between. This CDR3 contains 13 residues. Germline values: CDR1 SGHTA, CDR2 FQGNSA. The CDR3 here is CASSLAGRPEQYF. The CDR3, as DNA: TGTGCCAGCAGCTTAGCGGGGAGACCGGAGCAGTACTTC. The full variable domain, completed using reference TRBV7-2 and TRBJ2-7, is GAGVSQSPSNKVTEKGKDVELRCDPISGHTALYWYRQSLGQGLEFLIYFQGNSAPDKSGLPSDRFSAERTGGSVSTLTIQRTQQEDSAVYLCASSLAGRPEQYFGPGTRLTVT.

This clonotype was counted only a few times. The rearrangement links TRBV15 to TRBJ2-1; 9 positions agree with TRBD2. The germline V gene encodes CDR1 LNHNV and CDR2 YYDKDF (reference sequence). The CDR3 covers 17 residues. V shed 1 base and J 5 bases; nucleotides not matched to a gene: 9. CDR3 in DNA: TGTGCCACCAGCAGAGGTCCAGCGGGGGGTTTAAACAATGAGCAGTTCTTC. Its protein is CATSRGPAGGLNNEQFF.

CDR3 nucleotide sequence: TGTGCCAGCAGTTTATCTAGGGCCGATCCCCGTGGCTACACCTTC. Protein: CASSLSRADPRGYTF. The chain employs TRBV12-3 or TRBV12-4 and TRBJ1-2; D not resolved. Trimming stripped 2 bases from V and 7 bases from J, with 17 bases between. The CDR3 extends over 15 amino acids.